Detailed here is one T cell receptor (beta chain). The data derive from a study of glioma-infiltrating T cells. CDR3 length: 15 amino acids. The germline V gene encodes CDR1 LNHDA and CDR2 SQIVND (reference sequence). The V segment lost 2 bases and the J segment 7 bases; nucleotides outside the gene matches: 6. Using RNA template, CDR3s of TCR alpha and beta were amplified with iRepertoire arm-PCR. A single record per CDR3 protein comes from TCRdb applying MiXCR to the multiplex PCR reads. The sample shows 100,000 to 150,000 distinct CDR3 sequences, roughly 25% of them seen only once. The genes are TRBV19 and TRBJ2-5; 11 nucleotides match TRBD1. The clonotype originates from a human donor with low-grade glioma or glioblastoma, undergoing nonglioma brain surgery, or in good health (not recorded which). The source material was glioma tissue, nonneoplastic brain tissue, or PBMCs (not recorded which). The CDR3 is CASSIPGQGVGTQYF. Written as DNA, the CDR3 is TGTGCCAGTAGTATACCGGGACAGGGGGTGGGGACCCAGTACTTC. The whole variable domain, remainder taken from reference TRBV19 and TRBJ2-5, is DGGITQSPKYLFRKEGQNVTLSCEQNLNHDAMYWYRQDPGQGLRLIYYSQIVNDFQKGDIAEGYSVSREKKESFPLTVTSAQKNPTAFYLCASSIPGQGVGTQYFGPGTRLLVL.